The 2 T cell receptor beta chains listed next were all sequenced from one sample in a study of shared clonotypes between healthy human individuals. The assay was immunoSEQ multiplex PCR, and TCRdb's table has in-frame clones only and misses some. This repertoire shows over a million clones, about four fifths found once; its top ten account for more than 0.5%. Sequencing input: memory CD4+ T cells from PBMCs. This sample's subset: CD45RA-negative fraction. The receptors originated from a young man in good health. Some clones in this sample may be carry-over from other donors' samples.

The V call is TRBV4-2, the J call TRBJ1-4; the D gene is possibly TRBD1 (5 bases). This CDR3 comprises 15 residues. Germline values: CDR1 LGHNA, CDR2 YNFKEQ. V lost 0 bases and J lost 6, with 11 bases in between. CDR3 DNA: TGTGCCAGCAGCCAAGATCCGGGGCGCGATGAAAAACTGTTTTTT. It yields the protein CASSQDPGRDEKLFF.

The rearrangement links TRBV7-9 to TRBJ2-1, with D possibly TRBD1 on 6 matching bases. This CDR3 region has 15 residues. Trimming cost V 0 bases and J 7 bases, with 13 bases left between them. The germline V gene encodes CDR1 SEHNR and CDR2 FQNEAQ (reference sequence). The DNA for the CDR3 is TGTGCCAGCAGCTTAGCAGGGGGAATGAGAAATGAGCAGTTCTTC. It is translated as CASSLAGGMRNEQFF.